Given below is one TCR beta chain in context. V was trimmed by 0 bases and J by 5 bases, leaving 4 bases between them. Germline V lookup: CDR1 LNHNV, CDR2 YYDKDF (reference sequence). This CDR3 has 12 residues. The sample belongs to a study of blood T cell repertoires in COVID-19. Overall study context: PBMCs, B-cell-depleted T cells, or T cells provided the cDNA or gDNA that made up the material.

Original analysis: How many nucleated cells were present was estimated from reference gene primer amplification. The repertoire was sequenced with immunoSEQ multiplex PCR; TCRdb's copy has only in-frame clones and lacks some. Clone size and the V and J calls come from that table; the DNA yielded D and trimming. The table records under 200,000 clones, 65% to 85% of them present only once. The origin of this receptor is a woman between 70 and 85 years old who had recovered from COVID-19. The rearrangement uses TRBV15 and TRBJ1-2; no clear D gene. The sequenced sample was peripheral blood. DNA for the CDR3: TGTGCCACCAGCAGAGACAGTTATGGCTACACCTTC. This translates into CATSRDSYGYTF. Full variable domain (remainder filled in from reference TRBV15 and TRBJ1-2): DAMVIQNPRYQVTQFGKPVTLSCSQTLNHNVMYWYQQKSSQAPKLLFHYYDKDFNNEADTPDNFQSRRPNTSFCFLDIRSPGLGDTAMYLCATSRDSYGYTFGSGTRLTVV.